Here is one T cell receptor beta chain with its context. This sample stems from a study of cytomegalovirus exposure and HLA in healthy donors. The assay was immunoSEQ multiplex PCR, and TCRdb's table has in-frame clones only and misses some. The table has about 220,000 clones, approximately 88% seen once. J gave up 7 bases and V 5 bases, and 12 bases lay outside the gene matches. This CDR3 has 15 residues. CDR1 is SGHRS and CDR2 is YFSETQ in the germline V gene. Material: PBMCs. The chain uses TRBV5-1 and TRBJ2-1; 7 nucleotides agree with TRBD2. The clonotype was recovered from a woman in her thirties in good health and CMV-seropositive. This CDR3 reads CASRPAGLWGNEQFF. The DNA of the CDR3 is TGCGCCAGCAGGCCGGCGGGACTATGGGGAAATGAGCAGTTCTTC.